This is a list of T cell receptor beta chains from one sample in a study of vaccination and CD4 T cells after COVID-19. MiXCR, run by TCRdb on the PCR reads, gives a single entry per CDR3 protein. The sample holds around 13,000 distinct CDR3 sequences; 25% to 35% are singletons and the top ten take 6.5% to 9.5%. Which antigens these TCRs recognize remains unknown. The sample comprised CD4+ T cells from blood, cultured in vitro. These receptors were taken from a human donor who had recovered from COVID-19. Both conserved end residues are part of each CDR3.

j_call,v_call,cdr3_aa
TRBJ2-3,TRBV19,CASSIFARAGVVDTQYF
TRBJ1-2,TRBV29-1,CSVPRGGAGYGYTF
TRBJ2-3,TRBV19,CASSRRLAGGSFTDTQYF
TRBJ1-6,TRBV3-1,CASSRLGQGNSPLHF
TRBJ1-1,TRBV6-1,CASSDKGRGITEAFF
TRBJ2-7,TRBV19,CASRTGTGTYEQYF
TRBJ1-5,TRBV18,CASSPKQDQPQHF
TRBJ1-2,TRBV5-5,CASSLVLEMIPTIRGYGYTF
TRBJ2-7,TRBV7-2,CASSPTIWGSYEQYF
TRBJ1-1,TRBV20-1,CSASPSVRGNTEAFF
TRBJ2-5,TRBV20-1,CSARDRLGSSGGAWETQYF
TRBJ1-2,TRBV5-1,CASSLGQRPLGYTF
TRBJ2-1,TRBV20-1,CSARAGTSGEQFF
TRBJ1-1,TRBV18,CASSPSGGMGTEAFF
TRBJ2-3,TRBV6-1,CASRPSGGADTQYF
TRBJ1-2,TRBV9,CASSVVPGANYGYTF
TRBJ2-6,TRBV6-2/TRBV6-3,CASSYLQGYFTLSGANVLTF
TRBJ2-7,TRBV7-2,CASSFSGVGSYEQYF
TRBJ2-3,TRBV7-9,CASHTSGGRMFTDTQYF
TRBJ1-4,TRBV2,CASREQQGTLFF
TRBJ2-7,TRBV2,CASSGGGTRGYEQYF
TRBJ2-2,TRBV7-2,CASSARGGAYTGELFF
TRBJ2-3,TRBV25-1,CASSERGLEGDTQYF
TRBJ1-2,TRBV5-6,CASTIRRWYGYTF
TRBJ1-1,TRBV5-6,CASSPGQGMNTEAFF
TRBJ1-6,TRBV6-1,CATDRNYNSPLHF
TRBJ2-5,TRBV7-2,CASNLRGQGGVRETQYF
TRBJ1-3,TRBV20-1,CSVTGAGNTIYF
TRBJ1-5,TRBV2,CASSDRGGRQPQHF
TRBJ1-2,TRBV6-1,CASSENNGDYGYTF
TRBJ1-5,TRBV6-5,CASSYSRDSYNQPQHF
TRBJ1-5,TRBV27,CASSFERRKKSNQPQHF
TRBJ2-2,TRBV5-1,CASSLSDSQNTGELFF
TRBJ2-1,TRBV6-2/TRBV6-3,CASTVAGAYNEQFF
TRBJ1-6,TRBV21-1,CASIPRRTLHF
TRBJ1-5,TRBV12-3/TRBV12-4,CASSLGGTRDQPQHF
TRBJ2-5,TRBV5-4,CASSWGEGPQETQYF
TRBJ1-3,TRBV30,CAWQGSSGNTIYF
TRBJ2-5,TRBV10-3,CAISNRDRGLPETQYF
TRBJ1-2,TRBV12-3/TRBV12-4,CASSASGGARLDYGYTF
TRBJ2-1,TRBV19,CASTGGGFLGGQFF
TRBJ2-2,TRBV7-2,CASSLKVRGNAGELFF
TRBJ1-2,TRBV5-1,CASSPGGDYGYTF
TRBJ2-3,TRBV2,CASMGNSASTDTQYF
TRBJ2-1,TRBV2,CASRTGQSSYNEQFF
TRBJ1-1,TRBV10-3,CAISEQATSNTEAFF
TRBJ1-1,TRBV29-1,CSVPPGGRSNTEAFF
TRBJ2-1,TRBV2,CASSTPTSGGALNEQFF
TRBJ2-5,TRBV15,CATKAGTVETQYF
TRBJ1-1,TRBV5-4,CASTRTGQGDTEAFF
TRBJ1-3,TRBV7-8,CASSLRTGAGNTIHF
TRBJ2-1,TRBV20-1,CSALGLAGGPGYNEQFF
TRBJ1-1,TRBV18,CASSGTVAEAFF
TRBJ2-7,TRBV27,CASSLIRNGEQYF